This T cell receptor beta chain was recorded in a study of T cells in Graves' hyperthyroidism and ophthalmopathy. In this sample, this clonotype turned up a few times. TCR beta CDR3 regions were amplified from RNA. HTBI primers drove first-round RT-PCR of the TCR CDR3. TCRdb reprocessed the multiplex PCR reads via MiXCR and lists one record per CDR3 protein. The table includes 200,000 to 250,000 distinct CDR3 sequences, about a sixth detected once. CDR3 length: 12 residues. Between the trimmed V and J ends, which lost 6 bases and 5 bases, there was a span of 10 bases. The germline V gene encodes CDR1 SNHLY and CDR2 FYNNEI.

This chain links TRBV2 with TRBJ2-5; no reliable D call. This receptor was obtained from a woman aged 45-65 years with Graves' hyperthyroidism. Sequencing was performed on blood. CDR3 in DNA: TGTGCCAGCAGGGTCCAGACTGAGACCCAGTACTTC. It encodes CASRVQTETQYF.